The 31 T cell receptor beta chains below were found in one sample sequenced in a study of blood T cell repertoires in COVID-19. TCRdb keeps only in-frame clones here, not all; method: immunoSEQ multiplex PCR. The table records fewer than 600,000 clones, nearly 90% of them present only once. Material: peripheral blood. Receptor source: a man between 18 and 29 years old with COVID-19, enrolled during active disease.

This sequence joins TRBV29-1 and TRBJ2-2; 9 bases match TRBD2. The ends lost 7 bases at V and 6 bases at J; junction bases unmatched: 15. Germline V lookup: CDR1 SQVTM, CDR2 ANQGSEA. The CDR3 loop spans 16 amino acids. CDR3 in amino acids: CSGGTEAGGFAGELFF. Here the CDR3 DNA reads TGCAGCGGAGGGACAGAAGCGGGAGGCTTTGCCGGGGAGCTGTTTTTT.

The chain joins TRBV5-1 to TRBJ2-1, with 10 bases lining up with TRBD2. V lost 4 bases and J lost 8; bases outside the gene matches: 12. Germline CDR1 reads SGHRS; CDR2 reads YFSETQ. This CDR3 region has 16 residues. The CDR3 DNA follows: TGCGCCAGCAGCCGACGAGCGGGGGGGCGAGTTGATGAGCAGTTCTTC. Translation: CASSRRAGGRVDEQFF.

J is TRBJ1-5 and V is TRBV5-1; TRBD1 is a possible D gene (5 bases). CDR1 and CDR2 (germline): SGHRS, YFSETQ. V was trimmed by 0 bases and J by 7 bases, leaving 14 bases between them. The CDR3 totals 15 residues. This CDR3 is CASSLEGGGGQPQHF. DNA for the CDR3: TGCGCCAGCAGCTTGGAAGGCGGGGGAGGACAGCCCCAGCATTTT.

The rearrangement joins TRBV9 to TRBJ2-7, with a tentative D call TRBD1 (5 bases). Germline loops: CDR1 SGDLS, CDR2 YYNGEE. V lost 4 bases and J lost 2, with 16 bases in between. The CDR3 spans 15 residues. The CDR3 loop reads CASSPGQDKAYEQYF. For the CDR3, the DNA is TGTGCCAGCAGCCCCGGACAAGACAAAGCCTACGAGCAGTACTTC.

This clone was detected once. The chain combines TRBV28 with TRBJ2-7, with a possible D match to TRBD2 (6 bases). V lost 4 bases, J lost 5 bases, and 9 bases lay in between. Looked up from germline, CDR1 is MDHEN and CDR2 is SYDVKM. The CDR3 totals 12 residues. The chain's CDR3 is CASSSREDEQYF. CDR3 DNA sequence: TGTGCCAGCAGTTCCAGGGAGGACGAGCAGTACTTC.

This rearrangement joins TRBV5-3 to TRBJ2-2; 13 bases fit TRBD2. TRBV5-3 is sorted into the ORF group, with uncertain function. Losses at the gene ends were 5 bases for V and 3 bases for J; bases not matched to a gene: 4. The CDR3 consists of 16 residues. The CDR3 region has the DNA TGTGCCAGAAGTTGGACTAGCGGGAGAGACACCGGGGAGCTGTTTTTT. It encodes CARSWTSGRDTGELFF.

The table lists this clone with a count of one. The chain couples TRBV27 to TRBJ2-7; tentatively, D is TRBD1 (6 bases). Germline V gene data show CDR1 as MNHEY and CDR2 as SMNVEV (reference sequence). The V end lost 5 bases, the J end lost 0 bases, and 17 bases lay between the germline ends. The CDR3 loop spans 16 amino acids. The CDR3 DNA is TGTGCCAGCAGTCCGCTCACAGGGATCGGCTCCTACGAGCAGTACTTC. It specifies CASSPLTGIGSYEQYF.

The CDR3 protein is CSVRTASGNTIYF. The CDR3 DNA is TGCAGCGTAAGGACAGCCTCTGGAAACACCATATATTTT. V and J are TRBV29-1 and TRBJ1-3; D perhaps matches TRBD1 (6 bases). The germline V gene has CDR1 SQVTM and CDR2 ANQGSEA. This CDR3 contains 13 residues. V dropped 6 bases and J dropped 0 bases, with 9 bases sitting between them. The full variable domain, in which reference TRBV29-1 and TRBJ1-3 provide the parts outside the CDR3, is SAVISQKPSRDICQRGTSLTIQCQVDSQVTMMFWYRQQPGQSLTLIATANQGSEATYESGFVIDKFPISRPNLTFSTLTVSNMSPEDSSIYLCSVRTASGNTIYFGEGSWLTVV.

This chain connects TRBV11-3 to TRBJ2-5, with 7 bases that match TRBD1. Germline V gene data show CDR1 as SGHNT and CDR2 as YENEEA. The trim removed 1 base at V and 5 bases at J, leaving 10 bases unmatched. CDR3 length: 16 residues. CDR3: CASSLAHRQGRETQYF. The CDR3 DNA follows: TGTGCCAGCAGCTTAGCCCACCGACAGGGACGGGAGACCCAGTACTTC.

The chain is built from TRBV9 and TRBJ1-4, with D tentatively TRBD1 (5 bases). Deletions cut 1 base from V and 0 bases from J, with 7 bases between. Germline V lookup: CDR1 SGDLS, CDR2 YYNGEE. The CDR3 extends over 15 amino acids. The CDR3 nucleotides are TGTGCCAGCAGCGTACAGGGCTCAACTAATGAAAAACTGTTTTTT. This translates into CASSVQGSTNEKLFF.

This chain connects TRBV6-1 to TRBJ1-2, with D hard to call. Germline V gives CDR1 MNHNS, CDR2 SASEGT. Trimming pared 1 base from V and 6 bases from J, leaving 9 bases between. The CDR3 is made up of 13 amino acids. CDR3 DNA: TGTGCCAGCAGTGAAGATAGCGGACATGGCTACACCTTC. It encodes CASSEDSGHGYTF.

About this clone itself: Within the sample, other DNA sequences also encode this same CDR3. The chain carries TRBV19 and TRBJ1-5; a possible D gene is TRBD1 (5 bases). The CDR3 consists of 13 residues. CDR1 is LNHDA and CDR2 is SQIVND in the germline V gene (reference sequence). The V end lost 2 bases, the J end lost 6 bases, and 8 bases lay between the germline ends. The CDR3 DNA is TGTGCCAGTAGTATACAGGGAGGTCAGCCCCAGCATTTT. Amino acids: CASSIQGGQPQHF.

This clone was picked up one time. CDR3: CASSQDGQGGPVTQYF. CDR3 bases: TGCGCCAGCAGCCAAGATGGGCAGGGGGGTCCAGTTACGCAGTATTTT. V is TRBV4-1 and J is TRBJ2-3, with TRBD1 as a possible D gene (7 bases). Per the germline V gene, CDR1 is MGHRA and CDR2 is YSYEKL. The CDR3 loop spans 16 amino acids. The V end lost 0 bases, the J end lost 8 bases, and 18 bases lay between the germline ends.

CDR3 DNA: TGTGCCAGCTCACTAAGGACAGGGCAAGAGACCCAGTACTTC. Its translation: CASSLRTGQETQYF. The rearrangement joins TRBV18 to TRBJ2-5; 8 bases align to TRBD1. The length of the CDR3 is 14 residues. The germline CDR1 and CDR2 sequences are KGHSH and LQKENI. Unmatched junction bases numbered 3, after V lost 4 bases and J lost 2 bases.

This chain uses TRBV27 with TRBJ2-2, with D tentatively TRBD2 (5 bases). In germline, CDR1 is MNHEY, CDR2 SMNVEV (reference sequence). V lost 3 bases, J lost 5 bases, and 19 bases lay in between. The CDR3 is made up of 17 amino acids. The CDR3 loop is CASSFYTTRRGTGELFF. DNA for the CDR3: TGTGCCAGCAGTTTCTACACGACTCGGAGAGGGACCGGGGAGCTGTTTTTT.

The J gene is TRBJ2-3, the V gene TRBV28; 8 nucleotides match TRBD2. This CDR3 is built from 18 residues. Germline V gene sequence: CDR1 MDHEN, CDR2 SYDVKM. V was clipped by 2 bases and J by 5 bases; unmatched bases: 15. CDR3 sequence reads: CASSLPKSAGLVKDTQYF. CDR3 coding DNA: TGTGCCAGCAGTTTACCTAAGTCGGCGGGACTAGTAAAAGATACGCAGTATTTT.

This chain uses TRBV6-2 or TRBV6-3 with TRBJ2-2, with D possibly matching TRBD1 (6 bases). The CDR3 totals 17 residues. Trimming cost V 5 bases and J 6 bases, with 22 bases left between them. Germline CDR1 MNHEY, CDR2 SVGEGT. The CDR3 loop is CASSTRDSIQGPGELFF. In DNA, the CDR3 is TGTGCCAGCAGTACCCGCGATTCAATACAGGGACCCGGGGAGCTGTTTTTT.

The rearrangement joins TRBV11-3 to TRBJ1-1, with TRBD1 matching over 7 bases. V lost 3 bases and J lost 0; bases outside the gene matches: 1. The germline V gene encodes CDR1 SGHNT and CDR2 YENEEA. The CDR3 has 14 amino acids. CDR3 DNA sequence: TGTGCCAGCAGCTTTGGGACAGTGAACACTGAAGCTTTCTTT. Translated, it gives CASSFGTVNTEAFF.

This clone was seen a handful of times. This CDR3 reads CASSYSSWSYEQYF. The CDR3 region has the DNA TGTGCCAGCAGTTACTCGAGTTGGAGCTACGAGCAGTACTTC. The chain couples TRBV6-5 to TRBJ2-7; D not resolved. Germline loops: CDR1 MNHEY, CDR2 SVGAGI. The CDR3 has 14 residues. V gave up 0 bases and J gave up 3 bases, with 9 bases separating them.

The J gene is TRBJ2-1, the V gene TRBV6-5; TRBD2 aligns across 8 bases. CDR1 and CDR2 (germline): MNHEY, SVGAGI. The ends lost 8 bases at V and 8 bases at J; junction bases unmatched: 14. The CDR3 loop spans 15 amino acids. The chain's CDR3 is CASSSGRGGVDEQFF. CDR3 coding DNA: TGTGCCAGCTCGAGCGGGAGAGGAGGAGTGGATGAGCAGTTCTTC.

The rearrangement links TRBV27 to TRBJ1-6; a weak D match, TRBD1 (6 bases). The CDR3 extends over 14 amino acids. CDR1 and CDR2 from the germline V gene are MNHEY and SMNVEV (reference sequence). The germline V and J ends were trimmed by 4 bases and 14 bases, with 18 bases remaining between them. The CDR3 loop is CASSSGQSLWSLHF. CDR3 DNA: TGTGCCAGCAGTTCCGGACAGTCGTTATGGTCCCTCCACTTT.

This clone has just one count. The rearrangement links TRBV2 to TRBJ2-3; 8 positions agree with TRBD2. Germline V CDR1 and CDR2: SNHLY, FYNNEI. Trimming cost V 6 bases and J 1 base; bases outside gene matches: 3. The CDR3 has 14 residues. CDR3 sequence reads: CASSKAGGTDTQYF. The CDR3 DNA is TGTGCCAGCAGCAAAGCGGGGGGCACAGATACGCAGTATTTT.

The gene calls are TRBV5-1 and TRBJ2-2; 8 bases align to TRBD1. Losses at the gene ends were 4 bases for V and 5 bases for J; bases not matched to a gene: 10. This CDR3 contains 16 residues. CDR1 and CDR2 (germline): SGHRS, YFSETQ. CDR3: CASSPLYQGATGELFF. The CDR3 DNA follows: TGCGCCAGCAGCCCGCTGTACCAGGGGGCGACCGGGGAGCTGTTTTTT.

The rearrangement uses TRBV27 and TRBJ2-7; perhaps TRBD2 as D (6 bases). CDR1 MNHEY and CDR2 SMNVEV come from the germline V gene (reference sequence). This CDR3 is 17 amino acids long. Trimming took off 1 base at V and 7 bases at J, with 23 bases between the two ends. The CDR3 DNA sequence: TGTGCCAGCAGTTTATTTACCCCGGGGACTTATGCGTGGGAGCAGTACTTC. It yields the protein CASSLFTPGTYAWEQYF.

The chain uses TRBV10-2 and TRBJ2-5, with D unresolved. Germline V gives CDR1 WSHSY, CDR2 SAAADI. Deletions cut 1 base from V and 4 bases from J, with 7 bases between. This CDR3 spans 13 amino acids. DNA for the CDR3: TGCGCCAGCAGTGAGTTGGGCCGAGAGACCCAGTACTTC. This codes for CASSELGRETQYF.

The rearrangement joins TRBV19 to TRBJ1-5; 7 nucleotides match TRBD1. Germline V CDR1 and CDR2: LNHDA, SQIVND (reference sequence). The V segment lost 4 bases and the J segment 7 bases; nucleotides outside the gene matches: 16. This CDR3 comprises 17 residues. CDR3 nucleotide sequence: TGTGCCAGTAGTACGACTGACAGGGTCGGTTTTTACCAGCCCCAGCATTTT. It yields the protein CASSTTDRVGFYQPQHF. Drawing the rest from reference TRBV19 and TRBJ1-5, the complete variable domain is DGGITQSPKYLFRKEGQNVTLSCEQNLNHDAMYWYRQDPGQGLRLIYYSQIVNDFQKGDIAEGYSVSREKKESFPLTVTSAQKNPTAFYLCASSTTDRVGFYQPQHFGDGTRLSIL.

The chain uses TRBV7-2 and TRBJ2-4; 7 bases fit TRBD2. V gave up 3 bases and J gave up 0 bases; unmatched junction bases: 14. Looked up from germline, CDR1 is SGHTA and CDR2 is FQGNSA. This CDR3 is built from 19 residues. The CDR3 is CASSFSIGGSWLAKNIQYF. Written as DNA, the CDR3 is TGTGCCAGCAGCTTCTCCATCGGCGGGAGTTGGCTAGCCAAAAACATTCAGTACTTC.

The chain uses TRBV6-6 and TRBJ2-7; maybe TRBD1 (6 bases). V was clipped by 6 bases and J by 2 bases, with 8 bases between them. CDR3 length: 12 amino acids. The germline V gene encodes CDR1 MNHNY and CDR2 SVGAGI (reference sequence). The CDR3 nucleotides are TGTGCCAGCAGACAGGGCCCCTACGAGCAGTACTTC. Protein sequence: CASRQGPYEQYF.

The V call is TRBV5-1, the J call TRBJ2-7; 9 bases are a match to TRBD1. Germline trimming cut 1 base from V and 6 bases from J; bases unmatched to any gene: 8. The CDR3 has 15 amino acids. Germline CDR1 is SGHRS and CDR2 is YFSETQ. This CDR3 reads CASSLWGTGSTEQYF. CDR3 coding DNA: TGCGCCAGCAGCTTGTGGGGGACAGGGTCAACCGAGCAGTACTTC. Based on the CDR3 plus reference TRBV5-1 and TRBJ2-7, the full variable domain is KAGVTQTPRYLIKTRGQQVTLSCSPISGHRSVSWYQQTPGQGLQFLFEYFSETQRNKGNFPGRFSGRQFSNSRSEMNVSTLELGDSALYLCASSLWGTGSTEQYFGPGTRLTVT.

The chain has TRBV27 and TRBJ2-1; 10 bases fit TRBD1. This CDR3 region has 15 residues. Losses at the gene ends were 3 bases for V and 6 bases for J; bases not matched to a gene: 5. Per the germline V gene, CDR1 is MNHEY and CDR2 is SMNVEV (reference sequence). The CDR3 here is CASSLGTGVGNEQFF. The DNA of the CDR3 is TGTGCCAGCAGTTTGGGGACAGGGGTTGGCAATGAGCAGTTCTTC.

This sequence joins TRBV4-1 and TRBJ1-1; D remains ambiguous. The CDR3 runs 14 residues. Germline loops: CDR1 MGHRA, CDR2 YSYEKL. The V and J ends lost 4 bases and 11 bases respectively, with 20 bases between them. The CDR3 DNA reads TGCGCCAGCAGCCCTATTTCAGAGGGAGGTGGGGCTTTCTTT. Translation gives CASSPISEGGGAFF.